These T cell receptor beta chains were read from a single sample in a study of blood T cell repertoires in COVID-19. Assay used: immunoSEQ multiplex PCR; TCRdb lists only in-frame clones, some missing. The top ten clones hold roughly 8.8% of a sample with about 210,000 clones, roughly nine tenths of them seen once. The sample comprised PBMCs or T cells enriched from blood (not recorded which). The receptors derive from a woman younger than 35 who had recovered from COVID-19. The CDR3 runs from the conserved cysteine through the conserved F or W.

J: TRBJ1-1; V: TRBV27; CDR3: CASSLNGRNTEAFF
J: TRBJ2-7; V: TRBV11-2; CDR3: CASSLGTGSLYEQYF
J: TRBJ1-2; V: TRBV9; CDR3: CASSVGRGQDYGYTF
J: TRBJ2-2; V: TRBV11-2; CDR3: CASSWIQGNTGELFF
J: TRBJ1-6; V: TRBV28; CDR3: CASSPRISYNSPLHF
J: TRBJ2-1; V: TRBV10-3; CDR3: CAVQGASYNEQFF
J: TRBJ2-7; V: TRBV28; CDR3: CASSWAQGHEQYF
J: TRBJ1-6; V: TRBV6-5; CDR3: CASSRVIFNSPLHF
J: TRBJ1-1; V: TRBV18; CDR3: CASSPPNRNTEAFF
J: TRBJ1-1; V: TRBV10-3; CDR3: CAISPGQGARNTEAFF
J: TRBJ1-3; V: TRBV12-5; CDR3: CASGPNLGNTIYF
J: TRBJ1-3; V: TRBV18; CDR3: CASSPKQGIGNTIYF
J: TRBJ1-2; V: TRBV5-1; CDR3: CASSVDSLNYGYTF
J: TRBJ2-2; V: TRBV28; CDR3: CASHGQGASDTGELFF
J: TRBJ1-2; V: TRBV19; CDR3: CASAPRGSYGYTF
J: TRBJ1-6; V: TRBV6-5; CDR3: CASWDRFSPLHF
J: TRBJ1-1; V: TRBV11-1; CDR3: CASSLVPQGRYTEAFF
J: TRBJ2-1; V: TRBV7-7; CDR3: CASSPGLAGDNEQFF
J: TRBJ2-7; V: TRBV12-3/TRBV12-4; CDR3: CASSSYRVYEQYF
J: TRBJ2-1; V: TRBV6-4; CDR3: CASRVLLAGDLYNEQFF
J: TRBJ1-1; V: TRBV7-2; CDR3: CASSLKAVEQEAFF
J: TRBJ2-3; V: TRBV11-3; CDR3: CASSVSGGVDTQYF
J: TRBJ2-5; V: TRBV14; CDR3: CASSQGNFQETQYF
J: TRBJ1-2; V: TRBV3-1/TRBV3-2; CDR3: CASSQDWGRGGYTF
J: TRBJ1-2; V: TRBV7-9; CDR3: CASSLDRHGYTF
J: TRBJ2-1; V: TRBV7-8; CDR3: CASSLVSGQGGYNEQFF
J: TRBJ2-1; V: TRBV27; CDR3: CASPTIPGEGGGDYNEQFF
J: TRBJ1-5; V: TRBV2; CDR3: CASSEQAGDNQPQHF
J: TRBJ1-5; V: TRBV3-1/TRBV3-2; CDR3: CASSQDTVRGPQHF
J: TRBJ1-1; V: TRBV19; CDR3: CASTTYTEAFF
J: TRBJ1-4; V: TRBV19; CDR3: CASSHGQGGSEKLFF
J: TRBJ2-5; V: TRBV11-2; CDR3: CASSLDQGQSTQYF
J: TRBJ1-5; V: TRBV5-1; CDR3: CASSSDRDQPQHF
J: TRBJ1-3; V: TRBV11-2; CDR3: CASSRDRGRGGNTIYF
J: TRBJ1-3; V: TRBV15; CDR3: CATSRDTTSGNTIYF
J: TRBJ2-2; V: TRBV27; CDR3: CASRPNSGGTGELFF